What follows describes a single TCR beta chain. Its antigen remains unidentified. Base qualities are not at hand, and no much larger clone is one base apart. The data were obtained in a study of technical replicates of blood from a handful of donors (dated by TCRdb to between 2016 and 2019). Counted from cysteine to phenylalanine, this CDR3 has 13 amino acids. CDR3 DNA only is kept here, 39 bases in frame from base 1. Sequences SQVTM (CDR1) and ANQGSEA (CDR2) are obtained from the germline V gene. V sheds 5 bases and J sheds 1 base, leaving 11 bases between their ends. Library preparation was by the immunoSEQ multiplex PCR assay. TCRdb provides this immuneACCESS table in a form limited to in-frame rearrangements. Some clones are lacking; in checked studies, under half of them reflect an unresolved V gene, and why the rest are absent is not known. Recorded for this sample are tens of thousands of clones; 95% to 99% of them occurred a single time. Together, the top ten hold 0.22% of the sample.

This TCR derives from a human donor in good health. The sequencing sample was made of T cells isolated from PBMCs. The rearranged segments are TRBV29-1 and TRBJ1-1, with the D gene not clear enough to name. Here the CDR3 is given as CSVRFHGNTEAFF. The nucleotides are TGCAGCGTTCGCTTCCACGGGAACACTGAAGCTTTCTTT.